This T cell receptor (beta chain) was recorded in a study of T cells in Graves' hyperthyroidism and ophthalmopathy. Authors of the study amplified TCR beta CDR3 regions from RNA transcripts. HTBI primers were employed in a first-round RT-PCR of the TCR CDR3. TCRdb recomputed calls from the multiplex PCR reads with MiXCR, one row per CDR3 protein. This repertoire shows about 500,000 distinct CDR3 sequences, 46% found once; its top ten account for about two fifths. This clonotype was counted only a few times. What it binds is unknown. V lost 8 bases to trimming and J lost 10 bases, with 18 bases between them. Germline CDR1 is MDHEN and CDR2 is SYDVKM. The CDR3 is 14 amino acids. Points from the study as a whole: Before onset, by a median of around 6.4 months, the model predicted ophthalmopathy. Most thyroid clonotypes expanded above 0.001 appeared in blood too. Stable hyperthyroidism and ophthalmopathy were separated using 13 V-J signatures.

Exclusion criteria comprised uncontrolled infection, other autoimmune disease, pregnancy or lactation. The sequence came from an adult woman with Graves' disease, either hyperthyroidism or ophthalmopathy (not recorded which). The V gene is TRBV28, the J gene TRBJ1-6; tentative D call: TRBD1 (6 bases). Specimen: peripheral blood or thyroid tissue (not recorded which). This CDR3 is CASSLGGGRSPLHF. CDR3 bases: TGTGCCAGCTCCCTAGGGGGGGGCCGGTCACCCCTCCACTTT. The full variable domain, in which reference TRBV28 and TRBJ1-6 provide the parts outside the CDR3, is DVKVTQSSRYLVKRTGEKVFLECVQDMDHENMFWYRQDPGLGLRLIYFSYDVKMKEKGDIPEGYSVSREKKERFSLILESASTNQTSMYLCASSLGGGRSPLHFGNGTRLTVT.